This note documents a single T cell receptor beta chain sequence. This receptor's antigen is unknown. No per-base quality is available; no much larger clone lies one base away. The CDR3 covers 15 residues, taking in both the cysteine and the phenylalanine. CDR3 DNA only is kept here, 45 bases in frame from base 1. Trimming accounts for 7 bases at V and 2 bases at J, while the number of junction bases matched to no gene is 7. Library generation was performed with PCR. Sequencing used an Illumina HiSeq 2500. To reduce PCR and sequencing biases, unique molecular identifiers were incorporated into the TCR beta cDNA libraries. Approximately 500,000 cDNA molecules were obtained for every 1 to 10 million input T cells, so each molecule roughly corresponded to one T cell. Patient libraries were prepared and sequenced with the same protocol used for the earlier healthy control dataset. Within a given batch, samples were prepared together, multiplexed and sequenced on the same HiSeq lane. In the original analysis: MIGEC was used to process the raw barcoded reads, and molecular identifier groups with only a single read were discarded before consensus assembly and CDR3 extraction. VDJtools was used for post-analysis of the clonotype tables, with diversity normalized by down-sampling every dataset to the smallest sample size. In repertoire overlap clustering, CDR3 amino acid sequences, but not nucleotide sequences, were matched to correct batch-related cross-sample contamination. Starting from the raw public reads, TCRdb applied fastp trimming at Q25, assembled clones with MiXCR and retained in-frame beta chains. A single entry per CDR3 protein holds the most common genes and DNA from its merged rows. The V and J calls, along with clone size, are taken from TCRdb and not from the paper's own processing. Within this sample are about 540,000 distinct CDR3 sequences, with 30% to 40% of them counted one time only. The ten top clones hold roughly 6% of the sample.

TCR beta repertoires were profiled from peripheral blood of roughly 13 young patients with multiple sclerosis to demonstrate the VDJtools post-analysis software. The multiple sclerosis patients were children and adolescents between about 6 and 15 years of age. The data were obtained in a study of post-analysis software for immune sequencing data (dated by TCRdb to 2015 to 2017). Broadly, across the study: Disease courses on record covered relapsing-remitting, secondary progressive and progressive-relapsing multiple sclerosis, though some patients had no subtype annotation. The patient repertoires were set against about 10 previously published healthy control repertoires from donors whose ages ranged from roughly 6 to 27 years. A subset of samples was prepared in parallel using single-end sample barcoding, then pooled and co-amplified after Illumina adapter ligation. Results and caveats for the whole study, not just this receptor: The multiple sclerosis patient group was slightly younger than the control group. Direct clustering with F measure revealed strong co-clustering of samples prepared in the same batch, which led to a batch-effect correction. Significantly higher frequencies in patients than in controls were found for a handful of TRBV segments, including TRBV5-6, TRBV5-1 and TRBV20-1. Normalized Chao1 diversity was significantly lower in multiple sclerosis patients than controls, suggesting substantial peripheral T-cell clonal expansion.

The sample comprised blood. This sequence originates from a girl aged 2-17 years with multiple sclerosis. The rearranged segments are TRBV12-3 or TRBV12-4 and TRBJ2-7; 11 of the junction bases match TRBD1. CDR3 protein: CASKSQGQGAYEQYF. The bases read TGTGCCAGCAAATCCCAGGGACAGGGGGCCTACGAGCAGTACTTC.